This TCR beta chain was found in a study of response to subunit inactivated influenza vaccine. Whole-study results and caveats: That few new T cells are recruited by each seasonal influenza vaccination was the authors' suggestion.

As concerns this clonotype: The antigen remains unidentified. One base away lies a much larger clone, so this may be a sequencing read error.

TCRdb reanalysed the RT-PCR reads using MiXCR and keeps one entry per CDR3 protein. This repertoire shows about 610,000 distinct CDR3 sequences, around 13% found once; its top ten account for around 10%. The CDR3 spans 13 residues. Trimming pared 10 bases from V and 0 bases from J, leaving 12 bases between. This sequence originates from a man aged 45 to 65 who received an inactivated influenza vaccine. The rearrangement uses TRBV12-3 or TRBV12-4 and TRBJ2-5; D possibly matches TRBD1 or TRBD2 (5 bases each). The sample was PBMCs from blood, taken 11 to 12 days after vaccination. CDR3 in amino acids: CANRTGYQETQYF. CDR3 bases: TGTGCCAACAGGACGGGGTACCAAGAGACCCAGTACTTC.